This T cell receptor (beta chain) came from a study of T cell responses to AZD1222 COVID-19 vaccine. The V segment lost 6 bases and the J segment 3 bases; nucleotides outside the gene matches: 7. In germline, CDR1 is SEHNR, CDR2 FQNEAQ (reference sequence). CDR3 length: 15 residues. Profiling relied on immunoSEQ multiplex PCR, and the TCRdb table lists in-frame clones only, not all of them. Among 65,000 to 85,000 clones, 80% to 90% were seen once, and the ten largest hold more than 9%. Timing groups of about 4 and about 12 weeks for second doses were pooled. This sequence was found in an adult who received the AZD1222 COVID-19 vaccine. The sample consisted of peripheral blood, taken 28 days after the second AZD1222 dose. V is TRBV7-9 and J is TRBJ2-3, with 9 bases fitting TRBD2. CDR3 amino acids: CASRRSGGFTDTQYF. The DNA of the CDR3 is TGTGCCAGCAGACGGAGCGGGGGGTTTACAGATACGCAGTATTTT.